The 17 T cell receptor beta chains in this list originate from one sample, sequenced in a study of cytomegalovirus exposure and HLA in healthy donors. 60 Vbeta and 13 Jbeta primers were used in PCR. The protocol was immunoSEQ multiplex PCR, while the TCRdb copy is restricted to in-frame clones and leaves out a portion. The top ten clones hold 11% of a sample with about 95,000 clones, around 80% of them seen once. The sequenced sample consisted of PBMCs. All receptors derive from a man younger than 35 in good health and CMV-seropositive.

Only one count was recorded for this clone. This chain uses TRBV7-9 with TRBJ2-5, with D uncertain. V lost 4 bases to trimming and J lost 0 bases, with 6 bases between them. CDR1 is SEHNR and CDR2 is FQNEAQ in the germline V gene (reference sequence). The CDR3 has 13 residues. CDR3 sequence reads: CASSSRNQETQYF. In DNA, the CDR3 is TGTGCCAGCAGCTCGAGGAACCAAGAGACCCAGTACTTC.

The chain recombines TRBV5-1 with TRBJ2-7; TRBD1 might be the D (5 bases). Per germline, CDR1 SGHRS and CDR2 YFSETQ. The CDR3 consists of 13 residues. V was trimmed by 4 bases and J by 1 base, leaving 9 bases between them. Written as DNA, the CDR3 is TGCGCCAGCAGCCTACAGGAGTCCTACGAGCAGTACTTC. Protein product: CASSLQESYEQYF.

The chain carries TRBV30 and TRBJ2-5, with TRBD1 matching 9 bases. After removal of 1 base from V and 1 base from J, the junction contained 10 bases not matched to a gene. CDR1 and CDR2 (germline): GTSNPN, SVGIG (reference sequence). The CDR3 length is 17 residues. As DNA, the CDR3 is TGTGCCTGGAGTGCGGGACAGGGTTTTTCTAGCCAAGAGACCCAGTACTTC. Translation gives CAWSAGQGFSSQETQYF. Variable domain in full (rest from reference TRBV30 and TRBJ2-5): SQTIHQWPATLVQPVGSPLSLECTVEGTSNPNLYWYRQAAGRGLQLLFYSVGIGQISSEVPQNLSASRPQDRQFILSSKKLLLSDSGFYLCAWSAGQGFSSQETQYFGPGTRLLVL.

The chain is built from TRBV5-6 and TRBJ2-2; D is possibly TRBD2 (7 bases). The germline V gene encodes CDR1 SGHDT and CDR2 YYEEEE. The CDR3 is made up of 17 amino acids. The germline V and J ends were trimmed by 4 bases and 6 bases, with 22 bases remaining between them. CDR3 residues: CASSGGGPLADPGELFF. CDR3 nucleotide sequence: TGTGCCAGCAGCGGGGGGGGGCCATTAGCGGATCCCGGGGAGCTGTTTTTT.

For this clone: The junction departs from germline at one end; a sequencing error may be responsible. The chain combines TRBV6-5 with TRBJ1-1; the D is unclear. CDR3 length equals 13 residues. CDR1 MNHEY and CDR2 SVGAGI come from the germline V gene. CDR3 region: CASSYNGNAEAFF. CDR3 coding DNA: TGTGCCAGCAGTTACAACGGGAACGCTGAAGCTTTCTTT.

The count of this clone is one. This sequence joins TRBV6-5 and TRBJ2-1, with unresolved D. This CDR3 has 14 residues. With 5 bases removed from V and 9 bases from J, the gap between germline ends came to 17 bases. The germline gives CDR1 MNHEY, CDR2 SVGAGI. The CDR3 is CASSPGSLGGEQFF. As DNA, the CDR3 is TGTGCCAGCAGTCCCGGGTCCCTTGGTGGTGAGCAGTTCTTC.

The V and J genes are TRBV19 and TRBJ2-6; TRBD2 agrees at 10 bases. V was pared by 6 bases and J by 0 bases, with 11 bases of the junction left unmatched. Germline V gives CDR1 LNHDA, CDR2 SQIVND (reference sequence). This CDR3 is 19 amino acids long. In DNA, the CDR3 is TGTGCCAGTAGGAGGTTCAGTCTAGCGGGGGACTCTGGGGCCAACGTCCTGACTTTC. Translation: CASRRFSLAGDSGANVLTF.

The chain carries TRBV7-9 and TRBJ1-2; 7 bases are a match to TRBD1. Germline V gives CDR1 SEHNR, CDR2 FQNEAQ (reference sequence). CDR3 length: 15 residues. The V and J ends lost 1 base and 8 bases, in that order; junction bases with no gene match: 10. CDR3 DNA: TGTGCCAGCAGCTTAGACTCGACAGGGTCTGGAGGCTACACCTTC. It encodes CASSLDSTGSGGYTF.

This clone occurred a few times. This CDR3 reads CASSYRTGTGGTEAFF. In DNA form, the CDR3 reads TGTGCCAGCAGCTATAGAACCGGGACAGGGGGCACTGAAGCTTTCTTT. The V and J genes are TRBV5-6 and TRBJ1-1; TRBD1 aligns across 11 bases. V trimming: 3 bases; J trimming: 4 bases; junction bases outside the gene matches: 8. Germline V gene data show CDR1 as SGHDT and CDR2 as YYEEEE. The CDR3 length is 16 residues.

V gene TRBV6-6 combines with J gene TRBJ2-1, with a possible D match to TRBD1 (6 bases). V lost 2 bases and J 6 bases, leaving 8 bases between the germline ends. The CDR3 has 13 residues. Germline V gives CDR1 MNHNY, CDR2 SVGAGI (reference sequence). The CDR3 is CASSYRQVNEQFF. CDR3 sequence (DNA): TGTGCCAGCAGTTACCGACAGGTCAATGAGCAGTTCTTC.

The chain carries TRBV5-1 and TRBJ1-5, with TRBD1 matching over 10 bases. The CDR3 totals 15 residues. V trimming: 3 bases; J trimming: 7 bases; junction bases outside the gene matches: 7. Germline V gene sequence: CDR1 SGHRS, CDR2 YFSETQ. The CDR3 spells CASSSGQGFDQPQHF. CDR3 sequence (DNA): TGCGCCAGCAGCTCGGGACAGGGGTTCGACCAGCCCCAGCATTTT.

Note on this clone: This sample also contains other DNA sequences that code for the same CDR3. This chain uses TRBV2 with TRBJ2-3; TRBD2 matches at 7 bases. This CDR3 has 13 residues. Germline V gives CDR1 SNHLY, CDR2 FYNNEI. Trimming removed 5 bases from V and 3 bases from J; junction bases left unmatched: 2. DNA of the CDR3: TGTGCCAGCAGTTTAGCGGGTACAGATACGCAGTATTTT. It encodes CASSLAGTDTQYF.

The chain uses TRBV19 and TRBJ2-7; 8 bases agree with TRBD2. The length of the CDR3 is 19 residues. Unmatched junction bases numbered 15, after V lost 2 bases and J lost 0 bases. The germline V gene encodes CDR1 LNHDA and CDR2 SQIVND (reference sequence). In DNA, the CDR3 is TGTGCCAGTAGTATATTTTTCAGGATTACGAGCGGGGGCTCCTACGAGCAGTACTTC. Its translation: CASSIFFRITSGGSYEQYF.

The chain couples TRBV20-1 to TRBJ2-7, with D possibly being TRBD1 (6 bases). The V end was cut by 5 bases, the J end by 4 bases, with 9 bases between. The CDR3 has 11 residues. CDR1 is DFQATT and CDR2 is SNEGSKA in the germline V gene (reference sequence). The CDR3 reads CSAPDRYEQYF. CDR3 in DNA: TGCAGTGCTCCCGACAGGTACGAGCAGTACTTC.

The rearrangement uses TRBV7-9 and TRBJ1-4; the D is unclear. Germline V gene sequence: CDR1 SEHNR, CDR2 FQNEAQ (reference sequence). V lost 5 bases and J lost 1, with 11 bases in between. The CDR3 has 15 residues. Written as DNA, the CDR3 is TGTGCCAGCAGCACCCCTGGGCGAACTAATGAAAAACTGTTTTTT. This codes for CASSTPGRTNEKLFF.

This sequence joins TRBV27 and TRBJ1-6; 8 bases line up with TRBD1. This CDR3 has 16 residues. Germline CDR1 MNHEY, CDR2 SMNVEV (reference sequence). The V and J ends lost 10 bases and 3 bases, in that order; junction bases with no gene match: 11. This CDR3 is CATLSQGANYNSPLHF. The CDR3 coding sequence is TGTGCCACTCTATCCCAGGGGGCTAACTATAATTCACCCCTCCACTTT.

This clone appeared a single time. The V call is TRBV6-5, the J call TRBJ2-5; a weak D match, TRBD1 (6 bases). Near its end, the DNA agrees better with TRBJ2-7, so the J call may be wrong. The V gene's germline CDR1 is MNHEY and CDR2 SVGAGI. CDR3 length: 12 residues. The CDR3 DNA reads TGTGCCAGAGGGGGATCCTCCTACGAGCAGTACTTC. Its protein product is CARGGSSYEQYF.